These T cell receptor beta chains were read from a single sample in a study of blood T cell repertoires in COVID-19. TCRdb keeps only in-frame clones here, not all; method: immunoSEQ multiplex PCR. The sample records 300,000 to 450,000 clones, 81% being singletons. Sequences were obtained from peripheral blood. Receptors were obtained from a human donor with acute or convalescent COVID-19. The donor label of this sample is uncertain. Both conserved end residues are part of each CDR3. A D gene is named only where the DNA matches it firmly. For some rows the clone size is stated as once, few or many, or as a class when expanded; others skip it.

j_call clone_size v_call d_call cdr3_aa cdr3_nt
TRBJ1-5 . TRBV19 . CASTLGGGRGTNQPQHF TGTGCCAGTACCCTAGGGGGGGGGCGCGGAACCAATCAGCCCCAGCATTTT
TRBJ2-1 . TRBV14 TRBD2 CASSGQLAGTAEQFF TGTGCCAGCAGCGGACAACTAGCGGGGACAGCCGAGCAGTTCTTC
TRBJ1-3 . TRBV30 . CAWQTGSGNTIYF TGTGCCTGGCAGACAGGCTCTGGAAACACCATATATTTT
TRBJ2-7 . TRBV4-2 TRBD2 CASSQGLAGGGGEQYF TGTGCCAGCAGCCAAGGACTAGCGGGGGGCGGGGGAGAGCAGTACTTC
TRBJ1-6 . TRBV21-1 . CASSSRDLNIISPSPLHF TGTGCCAGCAGCTCCCGGGATCTCAATATCATAAGCCCTTCACCCCTCCACTTT
TRBJ1-5 once TRBV29-1 . CSVRDSNQPQHF TGCAGCGTTAGAGATAGCAATCAGCCCCAGCATTTT
TRBJ1-2 . TRBV7-8 . CASTPAPTGSLYGYTF TGTGCCAGCACCCCCGCCCCCACAGGATCCCTATATGGCTACACCTTC
TRBJ1-2 . TRBV5-4 . CASSLQAEYYGYTF TGTGCCAGCAGCTTGCAGGCAGAATACTATGGCTACACCTTC
TRBJ1-1 . TRBV20-1 . CSARDITEAFF TGCAGTGCCAGGGACATTACTGAAGCTTTCTTT
TRBJ2-5 . TRBV5-1 . CASSWETGSQETQYF TGCGCCAGCAGCTGGGAAACGGGATCCCAAGAGACCCAGTACTTC
TRBJ2-1 . TRBV5-1 TRBD2 CASSLVSGGYNEQFF TGCGCCAGCAGCTTGGTCAGCGGGGGTTACAATGAGCAGTTCTTC
TRBJ1-2 . TRBV7-9 TRBD1 CASSRDRRFYGYTF TGTGCCAGCAGCCGGGACAGGCGGTTCTATGGCTACACCTTC
TRBJ2-7 . TRBV7-8 TRBD1 CASSNRDRALREQYF TGTGCCAGCAGCAACCGGGACAGGGCCCTCCGCGAGCAGTACTTC
TRBJ1-1 . TRBV14 . CASSRGIMNTEAFF TGTGCCAGCAGCAGGGGTATTATGAACACTGAAGCTTTCTTT
TRBJ1-2 few TRBV2 . CASSGGRSLTDYTF TGTGCCAGCAGTGGGGGGAGGTCTCTGACAGACTACACCTTC
TRBJ2-7 . TRBV5-1 TRBD1 CASSRQGTYEQYF TGCGCCAGCAGTCGACAGGGGACCTACGAGCAGTACTTC
TRBJ2-3 few TRBV6-4 TRBD2 CASSDTGTSGGADTQYF TGTGCCAGCAGTGACACCGGGACTAGCGGGGGGGCAGATACGCAGTATTTT
TRBJ1-5 . TRBV30 TRBD1 CAWSLGQVNQPQHF TGTGCCTGGAGCCTAGGACAGGTGAATCAGCCCCAGCATTTT
TRBJ1-2 once TRBV20-1 . CSASRSNYGYTF TGCAGTGCTAGTCGTTCTAACTATGGCTACACCTTC
TRBJ2-5 . TRBV28 TRBD2 CASSSPGGGETQYF TGTGCCAGCAGTTCCCCGGGGGGGGGTGAGACCCAGTACTTC
TRBJ1-2 . TRBV28 TRBD1 CASSDRGMSKFRGYTF TGTGCCAGCTCGGACAGGGGGATGAGCAAGTTTCGTGGCTACACCTTC
TRBJ2-7 . TRBV7-6 . CASSLLQGRSYEQYF TGTGCCAGCAGCTTATTACAGGGCAGGTCCTACGAGCAGTACTTC
TRBJ1-6 once TRBV27 . CASNSGLDNSPLHF TGTGCCAGCAACTCCGGACTGGATAATTCACCCCTCCACTTT
TRBJ2-7 . TRBV7-9 . CASSLARDYEQYF TGTGCCAGCAGCTTAGCGCGGGACTACGAGCAGTACTTC
TRBJ1-3 . TRBV4-2 . CASSPGGAGNTIYF TGTGCCAGCAGCCCCGGAGGGGCTGGAAACACCATATATTTT
TRBJ1-2 . TRBV4-1 TRBD1 CASSPMGQGASYGYTF TGCGCCAGCAGCCCTATGGGACAGGGGGCCAGCTATGGCTACACCTTC
TRBJ1-2 . TRBV18 TRBD1 CASSRGQGGDTF TGTGCCAGCTCACGGGGACAGGGTGGAGACACCTTC
TRBJ2-5 . TRBV11-2 . CASSSNRNRGGGETQYF TGTGCCAGCAGCTCAAACCGCAACAGGGGTGGGGGGGAGACCCAGTACTTC
TRBJ2-7 . TRBV5-1 TRBD1 CASSLEKGTGVDEQYF TGCGCCAGCAGCTTGGAAAAGGGGACAGGGGTCGACGAGCAGTACTTC
TRBJ1-4 . TRBV5-5 TRBD1 CASSLGQINEKLFF TGTGCCAGCAGTTTGGGACAGATAAATGAAAAACTGTTTTTT
TRBJ1-2 . TRBV15 . CATSSRAGIGYGYTF TGTGCCACCAGCAGCAGAGCGGGGATAGGGTATGGCTACACCTTC
TRBJ1-5 . TRBV19 . CASSIVSGSNQPQHF TGTGCCAGTAGTATTGTGTCAGGGAGCAATCAGCCCCAGCATTTT
TRBJ1-1 . TRBV6-5 TRBD1 CASSRQGTNTEAFF TGTGCCAGCAGTCGACAGGGGACGAACACTGAAGCTTTCTTT
TRBJ1-3 . TRBV4-1 . CASSQDQLNTIYF TGCGCCAGCAGCCAAGATCAGTTAAACACCATATATTTT
TRBJ1-1 . TRBV7-8 . CASSFPGRAAEAFF TGTGCCAGCAGCTTCCCCGGCAGGGCGGCTGAAGCTTTCTTT
TRBJ2-7 . TRBV2 . CASSEGSPYEQYF TGTGCCAGCAGTGAGGGCTCCCCCTACGAGCAGTACTTC
TRBJ2-3 . TRBV11-2 TRBD2 CASSLSGGPDTQYF TGTGCCAGCAGCCTGAGCGGGGGCCCAGATACGCAGTATTTT